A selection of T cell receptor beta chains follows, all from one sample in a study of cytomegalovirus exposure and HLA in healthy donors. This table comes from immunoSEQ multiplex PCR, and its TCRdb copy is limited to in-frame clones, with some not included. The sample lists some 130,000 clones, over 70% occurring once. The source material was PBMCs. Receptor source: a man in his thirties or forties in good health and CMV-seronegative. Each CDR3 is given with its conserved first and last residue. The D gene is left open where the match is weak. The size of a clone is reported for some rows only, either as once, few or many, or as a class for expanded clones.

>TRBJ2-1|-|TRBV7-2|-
CASSLGRETVEQFF
TGTGCCAGCAGCTTAGGCCGGGAGACTGTTGAGCAGTTCTTC
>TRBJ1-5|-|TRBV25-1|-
CASSERAGDHQPQHF
TGTGCCAGCAGTGAACGGGCAGGGGATCATCAGCCCCAGCATTTT
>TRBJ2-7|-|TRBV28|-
CASRAGGSYEQYF
TGTGCCAGCAGAGCAGGGGGGAGCTACGAGCAGTACTTC
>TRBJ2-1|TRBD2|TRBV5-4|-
CASSLGGLAGTSNEQFF
TGTGCCAGCAGCTTGGGAGGACTAGCGGGAACCTCAAATGAGCAGTTCTTC
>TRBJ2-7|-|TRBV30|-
CAWRFQGSSYEQYF
TGTGCCTGGAGATTTCAGGGGAGCTCCTACGAGCAGTACTTC
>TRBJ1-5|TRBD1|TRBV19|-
CASSSQRDRGPQPQHF
TGTGCCAGTAGTAGTCAGCGGGACAGGGGGCCGCAGCCCCAGCATTTT
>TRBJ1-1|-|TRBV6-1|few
CASSDPFTGMNTEAFF
TGTGCCAGCAGTGACCCATTCACAGGTATGAACACTGAAGCTTTCTTT
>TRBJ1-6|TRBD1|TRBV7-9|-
CASSSTGGSSPLHF
TGTGCCAGCAGCTCGACAGGGGGGAGTTCACCCCTCCACTTT
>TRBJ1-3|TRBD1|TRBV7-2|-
CASSRQGIAGNTIYF
TGTGCCAGCAGCCGACAGGGAATAGCTGGAAACACCATATATTTT
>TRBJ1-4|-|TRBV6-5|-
CASSSSRGAREKLFF
TGTGCCAGCAGTTCCTCGCGGGGGGCGAGGGAAAAACTGTTTTTT
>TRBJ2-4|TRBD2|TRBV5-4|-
CASSFELAGDGIQYF
TGTGCCAGCAGCTTCGAACTAGCGGGAGACGGCATTCAGTACTTC
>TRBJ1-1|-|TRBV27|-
CASSLGLSNTEAFF
TGTGCCAGCAGTTTAGGGCTCTCGAACACTGAAGCTTTCTTT
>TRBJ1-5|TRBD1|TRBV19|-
CASSQGAGNQPQHF
TGTGCCAGTAGTCAGGGGGCGGGTAATCAGCCCCAGCATTTT
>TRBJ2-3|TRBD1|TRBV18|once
CASFGQGRDTQYF
TGTGCCAGCTTCGGACAGGGGAGAGATACGCAGTATTTT
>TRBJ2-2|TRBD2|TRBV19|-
CASISLAGVTGELFF
TGTGCCAGTATCTCCCTAGCGGGAGTCACCGGGGAGCTGTTTTTT
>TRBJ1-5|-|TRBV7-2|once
CASSFSAVSRGVQPQHF
TGTGCCAGCAGCTTCAGTGCGGTTTCTCGGGGAGTTCAGCCCCAGCATTTT
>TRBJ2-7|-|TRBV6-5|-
CASSYTSTGTGEQYF
TGTGCCAGCAGTTACACTAGTACAGGGACGGGGGAGCAGTACTTC
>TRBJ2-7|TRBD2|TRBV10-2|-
CASSEFWTSGSHEQYF
TGCGCCAGCAGTGAATTCTGGACTAGCGGGAGTCACGAGCAGTACTTC
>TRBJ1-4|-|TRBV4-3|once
CASSQEFGSKNEKLFF
TGCGCCAGCAGCCAAGAATTCGGGAGTAAAAATGAAAAACTGTTTTTT
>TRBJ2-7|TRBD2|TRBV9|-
CASSVGTSGEQYF
TGTGCCAGCAGCGTAGGGACTAGTGGGGAGCAGTACTTC
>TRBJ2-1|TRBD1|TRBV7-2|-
CASSRGTGRDEQFF
TGTGCCAGCAGCCGAGGGACAGGGCGGGATGAGCAGTTCTTC
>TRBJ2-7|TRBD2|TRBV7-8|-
CASSTGLAGGSPYEQYF
TGTGCCAGCAGCACCGGACTAGCGGGAGGGAGCCCCTACGAGCAGTACTTC
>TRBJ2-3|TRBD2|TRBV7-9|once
CASSFYAASGGTDTQYF
TGTGCCAGCAGCTTTTACGCGGCTAGCGGGGGCACAGATACGCAGTATTTT
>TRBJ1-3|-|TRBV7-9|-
CASSLFLSGNTIYF
TGTGCCAGCAGCTTATTTCTATCTGGAAACACCATATATTTT
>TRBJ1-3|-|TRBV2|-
CASSDNSGNTIYF
TGTGCCAGCAGTGATAACTCTGGAAACACCATATATTTT
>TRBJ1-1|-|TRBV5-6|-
CASSLQQGAEAFF
TGTGCCAGCAGCTTGCAACAGGGCGCTGAAGCTTTCTTT
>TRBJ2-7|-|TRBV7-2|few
CASSSPPREEQYF
TGTGCCAGCAGCTCCCCCCCGAGGGAAGAGCAGTACTTC
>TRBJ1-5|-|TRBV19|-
CAGSIGSDYSNQPQHF
TGTGCCGGTAGTATAGGTTCAGACTATAGCAATCAGCCCCAGCATTTT
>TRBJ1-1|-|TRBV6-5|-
CASSYSSSGGTEAFF
TGTGCCAGCAGTTACTCGTCCTCCGGGGGGACTGAAGCTTTCTTT
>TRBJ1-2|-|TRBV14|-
CASSQGVWTRDGYTF
TGTGCCAGCAGCCAAGGGGTCTGGACGAGGGATGGCTACACCTTC
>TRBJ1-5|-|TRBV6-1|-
CASRERGAYNQPQHF
TGTGCCAGCAGGGAACGCGGGGCCTACAATCAGCCCCAGCATTTT
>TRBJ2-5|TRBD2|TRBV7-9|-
CASSIGLAGAETQYF
TGTGCCAGCAGCATCGGACTAGCGGGAGCTGAGACCCAGTACTTC
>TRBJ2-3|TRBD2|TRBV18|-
CASSPSPRGGGSEYF
TGTGCCAGCTCACCATCCCCCCGGGGGGGCGGCTCGGAGTATTTT
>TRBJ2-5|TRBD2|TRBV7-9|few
CSSGREGETQYF
TGTTCCTCCGGACGGGAGGGGGAGACCCAGTACTTC
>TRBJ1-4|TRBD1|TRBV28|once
CASSRHTGTGTGEKLFF
TGTGCCAGCAGTCGCCATACCGGGACAGGGACGGGTGAAAAACTGTTTTTT
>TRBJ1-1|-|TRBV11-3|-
CASSSGQSGTEAFF
TGTGCCAGCAGCAGCGGACAGAGCGGCACTGAAGCTTTCTTT
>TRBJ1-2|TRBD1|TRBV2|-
CASSGQGYGYTF
TGTGCCAGCAGCGGACAGGGATATGGCTACACCTTC
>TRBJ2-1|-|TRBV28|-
CASSTLGGGDYNEQFF
TGTGCCAGCAGTACCCTCGGCGGCGGAGACTACAATGAGCAGTTCTTC
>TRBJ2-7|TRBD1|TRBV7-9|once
CASSLGQGSSEQYF
TGTGCCAGCAGCCTAGGACAGGGATCCTCCGAGCAGTACTTC
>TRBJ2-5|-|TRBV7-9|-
CASSLGAYRGETQYF
TGTGCCAGCAGCTTAGGGGCCTATAGAGGGGAGACCCAGTACTTC
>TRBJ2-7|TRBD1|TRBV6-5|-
CASSYRGTGSFEQYF
TGTGCCAGCAGTTACAGAGGGACAGGGAGTTTCGAGCAGTACTTC
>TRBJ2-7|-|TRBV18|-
CASSRNRDFAYEQYF
TGTGCCAGCTCACGCAACCGGGACTTTGCCTACGAGCAGTACTTC
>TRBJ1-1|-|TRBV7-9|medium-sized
CATHRDGSTEAFF
TGTGCCACCCACCGGGATGGGTCCACTGAAGCTTTCTTT
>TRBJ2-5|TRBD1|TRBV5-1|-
CASSLQGRETQYF
TGCGCCAGCAGCTTACAGGGGAGAGAGACCCAGTACTTC
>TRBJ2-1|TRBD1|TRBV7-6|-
CASSLDRANEQFF
TGTGCCAGCAGCCTGGACAGGGCCAATGAGCAGTTCTTC
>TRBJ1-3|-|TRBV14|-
CASSSHRHSLGNTIYF
TGTGCCAGCAGCTCCCACCGCCATTCACTTGGAAACACCATATATTTT
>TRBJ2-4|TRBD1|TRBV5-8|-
CASRLGQGRDIQYF
TGTGCCAGCAGGTTAGGACAGGGAAGAGACATTCAGTACTTC
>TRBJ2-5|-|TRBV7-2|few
CASSQMTGQETQYF
TGCGCCAGCAGCCAAATGACAGGACAAGAGACCCAGTACTTC
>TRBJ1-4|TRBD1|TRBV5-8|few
CASSRNRGPSEKLFF
TGTGCCAGCAGCCGAAACAGGGGGCCGTCTGAAAAACTGTTTTTT
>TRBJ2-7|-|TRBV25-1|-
CASSEFGREQYF
TGTGCCAGCAGTGAATTTGGGCGAGAGCAGTACTTC
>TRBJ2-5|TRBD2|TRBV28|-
CASRNQKSGRIETQYF
TGTGCCAGCAGAAATCAAAAAAGCGGGAGAATAGAGACCCAGTACTTC
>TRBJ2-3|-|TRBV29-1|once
CSVGGQDTQYF
TGCAGCGTGGGGGGGCAGGATACGCAGTATTTT
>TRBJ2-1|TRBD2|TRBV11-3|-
CASSLAGGRYNEQFF
TGTGCCAGCAGCTTAGCGGGAGGGCGCTACAATGAGCAGTTCTTC